This TCR beta chain was sequenced for a study of graft-versus-host responses after intestinal transplantation (dated by TCRdb to about 2021). The study in broad terms: Recipients received multivisceral, liver-intestinal, or isolated intestinal transplants. Rather than being sequenced by the commercial service, samples from a few later patients were sequenced in-house on an Illumina MiSeq and processed with MiXCR. A peak of at least 4% donor T cells among recipient peripheral blood mononuclear cells was the definition used for donor T cell macrochimerism. Bulk TCR-beta CDR3 sequencing was used to track graft-versus-host and host-versus-graft alloreactive T cell clones in the graft, circulation and bone marrow after intestinal transplantation. Every recipient was given anti-thymocyte globulin induction, then maintenance tacrolimus and steroids for around three years. To identify alloreactive clones, pre-transplant mixed lymphocyte reaction products were sequenced and then compared with unstimulated pre-transplant donor and recipient T cells. Of the 20 to 25 intestinal transplant recipients enrolled in the cohort, one of whom was a retransplant, a few patients without pretransplant specimens were excluded. Here is what the overall study found, with its caveats: GvH clones turned up in recipient bone marrow, with some appearing earlier in ileal mucosa or blood, a pattern consistent with an intestinal mucosal origin. High GvH to HvG T cell clonal ratios were observed in the allografts of patients with donor T cell macrochimerism. The relatively low number and heterogeneity of intestinal transplant patients limited the conclusions. Early after transplant, peak levels of circulating GvH clones were found to be associated with declines in HvG clones.

Interpreted using the paper, the time point label stands for: cells obtained before transplantation from donor or recipient. CD3+CD4+ and CD3+CD8+ populations were FACS-sorted from unstimulated pre-transplant donor and recipient cells taken from spleen or lymph nodes. Via the germline V gene, CDR1 is ENHRY and CDR2 SYGVKD. For this chain, trimming is 4 bases at the V end and 6 bases at the J end, and the number of junction bases without a gene match is 3. The CDR3 has 13 amino acids, counting the end cysteine and phenylalanine. The DNA shown is the 39-base CDR3, in frame from base 1. Libraries were built with the immunoSEQ multiplex PCR assay. For most patients, genomic DNA was isolated with the Qiagen DNeasy Blood and Tissue Kit and shipped frozen to Adaptive Biotechnologies for TCR sequencing. For most patients, genomic DNA was subjected to high-throughput TCR-beta CDR3 sequencing by Adaptive Biotechnologies. As for the original processing: Adaptive's ImmunoSEQ software was the source of the TCR sequencing data for 15 to 20 patients, while a few other patients were processed with MiXCR and VDJtools. CD4 versus CD8 sorting errors were corrected by removing sequences found in both subsets at a frequency ratio below 5:1. CDR3 nucleotide sequences shared between donor and recipient were removed because their origin could not be assigned. Alloreactive clones required at least 2-fold expansion over unstimulated cells and minimum CFSE-low frequency of 0.002% (template counts) or 0.001% (read counts). Clones were considered mappable if detected in sequenced pre-transplant spleen, lymph node, or MLR CFSE-low populations of the donor or recipient. The cumulative frequency of alloreactive clones was calculated as a percentage of all sequences, weighted by copy number. This is the immuneACCESS table as TCRdb keeps it, with only in-frame sequences that have V and J called. A part of the clones is gone; compared with another copy, unresolved V genes explain less than half, and the rest is unexplained. For V, J and clone size, that table is used; D and trimming come from the DNA. The sample records about 71,000 clones, 90% of which are singletons. Jointly, the top ten make up roughly 1.3% of the sample.

This clone occurred once. The antigen it binds to is not known. No quality values exist for individual bases; no much larger clone is one base distant. The TCR was taken from a human donor who received an intestinal transplant. This material consisted of unstimulated CD8+ T cells sorted from spleen or lymph node cells, taken before intestinal transplant. The chain is made from TRBV10-3 and TRBJ2-1, with 7 central nucleotides matching TRBD2. The CDR3 protein is CAISGGTTNEQFF. The nucleotide sequence is TGTGCCATCAGTGGGGGGACTACCAATGAGCAGTTCTTC.